This TCR beta chain was sequenced for a study of long-term antiretroviral therapy in people with HIV. Study in general: First collections came about a decade before the 2015 immediate-ART recommendation. General study findings and limits: Diversity increased after ART yet remained lower than in transplant donor controls. Collection spanned 2004 to 2017; ART regimens may be less effective than current ones.

All donors provided no fewer than one pre-ART and no fewer than two post-ART PBMC samples. Run at survey level, the immunoSEQ assay was version v3.0. Profiled with immunoSEQ multiplex PCR; TCRdb holds only in-frame clones, not every one. Of about 14,000 clones listed, around four fifths are singletons. Comment on this clone: What it recognizes is unknown.

Trimming cost V 0 bases and J 7 bases, with 6 bases left between them. CDR1 is SGHAT and CDR2 is FQDESV in the germline V gene (reference sequence). The CDR3 sequence is 12 residues long. Here the sequenced sample was unsorted PBMCs, taken 1.8 years before starting antiretroviral therapy. The origin of this receptor is a woman between 40 and 50 years old with HIV. V is TRBV11-1 and J is TRBJ2-5, with D uncertain. The CDR3 protein is CASSLAAGTQYF. The CDR3 DNA is TGTGCCAGCAGCTTAGCGGCTGGGACCCAGTACTTC. Full variable domain (outside the CDR3, taken from reference TRBV11-1 and TRBJ2-5): EAEVAQSPRYKITEKSQAVAFWCDPISGHATLYWYRQILGQGPELLVQFQDESVVDDSQLPKDRFSAERLKGVDSTLKIQPAELGDSAMYLCASSLAAGTQYFGPGTRLLVL.